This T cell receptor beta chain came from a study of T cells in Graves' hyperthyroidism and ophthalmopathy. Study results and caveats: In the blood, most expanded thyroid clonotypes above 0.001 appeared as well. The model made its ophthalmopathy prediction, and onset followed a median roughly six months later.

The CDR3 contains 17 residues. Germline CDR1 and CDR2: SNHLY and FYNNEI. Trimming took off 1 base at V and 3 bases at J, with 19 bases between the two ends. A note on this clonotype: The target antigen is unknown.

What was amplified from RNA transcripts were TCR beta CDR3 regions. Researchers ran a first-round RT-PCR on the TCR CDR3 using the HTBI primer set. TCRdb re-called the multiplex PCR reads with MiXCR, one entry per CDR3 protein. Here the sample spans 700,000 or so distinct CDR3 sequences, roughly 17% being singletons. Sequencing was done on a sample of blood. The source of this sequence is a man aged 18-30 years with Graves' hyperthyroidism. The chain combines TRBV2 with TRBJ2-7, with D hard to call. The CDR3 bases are TGTGCCAGCAGTGAAGTACCTGTGGGCTCCCTCATCTACGAGCAGTACTTC. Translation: CASSEVPVGSLIYEQYF.